This TCR beta chain was sequenced in a study of blood T cell repertoires in COVID-19. The overall study: The cDNA or gDNA used as material had been derived from T cells, B-cell-depleted T cells, or PBMCs.

Individuals aged 18 to 89 years were recruited from fewer than 25 US areas. Method: immunoSEQ multiplex PCR; TCRdb's copy keeps in-frame clones and lacks some. The table has 150,000 to 200,000 clones, less than 85% seen once. The CDR3 totals 14 residues. V lost 2 bases to trimming and J lost 4 bases; unmatched junction nucleotides: 2. Germline V gene lookup returns CDR1 MNHEY and CDR2 SVGAGI. Sequences were obtained from PBMCs or T cells enriched from blood (not recorded which). This chain uses TRBV6-5 with TRBJ1-3; TRBD1 aligns across 7 bases. This clonotype originated in a woman in her 50s who had recovered from COVID-19. CDR3 sequence: CASSYTGVGNTIYF. The CDR3 DNA reads as TGTGCCAGCAGTTACACAGGGGTAGGAAACACCATATATTTT.